One sample yielded the 28 T cell receptor beta chains listed below, sequenced in a study of T-cell memory formation after mild COVID-19. TCRdb itself ran the 5' RACE reads through MiXCR, one entry per CDR3 protein. This table holds 10,000 to 15,000 distinct CDR3 sequences, under 20% found once. Sequencing used PBMCs or a T cell subset sorted from them (not recorded which). These TCRs come from a man younger than 35 who had mild COVID-19 (a few samples of this study predate the infection). Cell type and time point are not known.

This clonotype was found many times. V usage is TRBV2 and J usage is TRBJ1-1; D possibly corresponds to TRBD1 (5 bases). Trimming took off 8 bases at V and 4 bases at J, with 11 bases between the two ends. Germline assignment: CDR1 SNHLY and CDR2 FYNNEI. This CDR3 spans 12 amino acids. The CDR3, as DNA: TGTGCCAGCGGCTGGGGGGGCACTGAAGCTTTCTTT. Encoded protein: CASGWGGTEAFF.

This clonotype was observed a few times. The chain combines TRBV5-1 with TRBJ1-2; D uncertain. This CDR3 region has 13 residues. Trimming stripped 3 bases from V and 8 bases from J, with 14 bases between. Germline V CDR1 and CDR2: SGHRS, YFSETQ. Here the CDR3 reads CASSYRRSVGYTF. The CDR3 DNA follows: TGCGCCAGCAGCTACCGACGGTCTGTGGGCTACACCTTC. Full variable domain (missing parts from reference TRBV5-1 and TRBJ1-2): KAGVTQTPRYLIKTRGQQVTLSCSPISGHRSVSWYQQTPGQGLQFLFEYFSETQRNKGNFPGRFSGRQFSNSRSEMNVSTLELGDSALYLCASSYRRSVGYTFGSGTRLTVV.

The chain combines TRBV11-2 with TRBJ2-5, with a tentative D call TRBD1 (6 bases). Germline loops: CDR1 SGHAT, CDR2 FQNNGV. The CDR3 runs to 14 residues. Deletions cut 2 bases from V and 4 bases from J, with 11 bases between. The CDR3 sequence is CASSLNRVGETQYF. The CDR3, as DNA: TGTGCCAGCAGCTTAAACAGGGTTGGAGAGACCCAGTACTTC.

The chain recombines TRBV6-5 with TRBJ2-3, with 10 bases aligning to TRBD1. V lost 2 bases and J lost 2; bases outside the gene matches: 4. This CDR3 region has 16 residues. Germline V gives CDR1 MNHEY, CDR2 SVGAGI. CDR3 bases: TGTGCCAGCAGTTACGGCGGACAGGGGGTCACAGATACGCAGTATTTT. Its translation: CASSYGGQGVTDTQYF.

This sequence joins TRBV27 and TRBJ1-5, with no clear D. The germline CDR1 and CDR2 sequences are MNHEY and SMNVEV (reference sequence). Trimming shortened V by 4 bases and J by 2 bases, and 3 bases separated the two germline ends. The CDR3 has 12 residues. In DNA, the CDR3 is TGTGCCAGCAGTTGGGGCAATCAGCCCCAGCATTTT. Translated: CASSWGNQPQHF.

This clonotype was observed at least ten times. The chain links TRBV3-1 to TRBJ2-7; D is tentatively TRBD1 or TRBD2 (5 bases each). The germline V gene has CDR1 LGHDT and CDR2 YNNKEL (reference sequence). Trimming shortened V by 8 bases and J by 3 bases, and 14 bases separated the two germline ends. The CDR3 contains 13 residues. The CDR3: CASGDRGRYEQYF. In DNA, the CDR3 is TGTGCCAGCGGGGACCGGGGACGCTACGAGCAGTACTTC.

The chain recombines TRBV18 with TRBJ2-5; D call uncertain. Trimming pared 1 base from V and 1 base from J, leaving 7 bases between. This CDR3 has 14 amino acids. Germline-derived CDR1 and CDR2 are KGHSH and LQKENI. The DNA of the CDR3 is TGTGCCAGCTCACCACTCCGAGGCCAAGAGACCCAGTACTTC. Protein sequence: CASSPLRGQETQYF.

This clonotype has a count of ten or more. The CDR3: CASGPGTQRGGLNEQFF. CDR3 DNA: TGTGCTAGTGGTCCTGGCACCCAGCGGGGGGGCTTGAATGAGCAGTTCTTC. The chain joins TRBV12-5 to TRBJ2-1, with 10 bases identical to TRBD2. Germline V gene data show CDR1 as LGHNT and CDR2 as FRNRAP. The length of the CDR3 is 17 residues. J lost 7 bases, V lost 5 bases, and 14 bases had no gene match.

This clonotype was counted at least ten times. The chain couples TRBV12-3 or TRBV12-4 to TRBJ2-7; tentative D call: TRBD1 (6 bases). This CDR3 region has 15 residues. V dropped 2 bases and J dropped 0 bases, with 11 bases sitting between them. CDR3 sequence (DNA): TGTGCCAGCAGTTTAACAGGGAAAAGCTCCTACGAGCAGTACTTC. As protein: CASSLTGKSSYEQYF.

This clonotype was counted many times. J is TRBJ2-5 and V is TRBV18; 8 nucleotides match TRBD2. Looked up from germline, CDR1 is KGHSH and CDR2 is LQKENI. The junction had 6 bases not matched to a gene; V was cut back by 0 bases and J by 6 bases. The CDR3 sequence is 15 residues long. The CDR3 coding sequence is TGTGCCAGCTCACCACCGACTAGCGATAGACAGACCCAGTACTTC. Its translation is CASSPPTSDRQTQYF. The complete variable domain, with remaining parts taken from reference TRBV18 and TRBJ2-5, reads NAGVMQNPRHLVRRRGQEARLRCSPMKGHSHVYWYRQLPEEGLKFMVYLQKENIIDESGMPKERFSAEFPKEGPSILRIQQVVRGDSAAYFCASSPPTSDRQTQYFGPGTRLLVL.

There are many counts of this clonotype. The chain joins TRBV12-3 or TRBV12-4 to TRBJ2-2; the D is unclear. V shed 6 bases and J shed 6 bases, with 14 bases lying between them. This CDR3 has 14 amino acids. CDR3 in amino acids: CASSVPRFAGELFF. The CDR3 nucleotides are TGTGCCAGCAGCGTTCCTAGGTTCGCCGGGGAGCTGTTTTTT.

The chain's CDR3 is CASSPGGSYEQYV. The CDR3 coding sequence is TGTGCCAGCAGCCCAGGGGGCTCCTACGAGCAGTACGTC. J is TRBJ2-7 and V is TRBV7-9, with TRBD1 matching over 7 bases. Germline V gene data show CDR1 as SEHNR and CDR2 as FQNEAQ (reference sequence). This CDR3 contains 13 residues. V shed 5 bases and J 0 bases; nucleotides not matched to a gene: 1.

In this sample, this clonotype turned up many times. This rearrangement joins TRBV5-1 to TRBJ1-4, with TRBD1 matching over 8 bases. The V gene end was trimmed by 4 bases and the J gene end by 7 bases; junction bases not matched to a gene: 15. The CDR3 covers 17 residues. Looked up from germline, CDR1 is SGHRS and CDR2 is YFSETQ. CDR3 residues: CASSSAAVQGAVEKLFF. The CDR3 nucleotides read TGCGCCAGCAGCAGCGCCGCCGTTCAGGGGGCGGTTGAAAAACTGTTTTTT.

V is TRBV7-9 and J is TRBJ2-5; possible D gene TRBD1, 6 bases. Trimming shortened V by 0 bases and J by 2 bases, and 13 bases separated the two germline ends. CDR3 length equals 16 residues. Per germline, CDR1 SEHNR and CDR2 FQNEAQ (reference sequence). The CDR3 DNA is TGTGCCAGCAGCTTAGCCAGCGAAGGGGGTCAAGAGACCCAGTACTTC. Translation gives CASSLASEGGQETQYF.

As for this clonotype: A read error may explain this, as a much larger clone is one base away. V is TRBV12-3 or TRBV12-4 and J is TRBJ1-2; unclear D gene. The CDR3 is 12 residues long. As DNA, the CDR3 is TGTACCAGCACCCCGAATAACTATGGCTACACCTTC. Translating gives CTSTPNNYGYTF.

The chain couples TRBV9 to TRBJ2-3, with D perhaps being TRBD1 or TRBD2 (6 bases each). V lost 4 bases to trimming and J lost 1 base, with 16 bases between them. Germline V gene lookup returns CDR1 SGDLS and CDR2 YYNGEE. CDR3 size: 16 residues. The CDR3 loop is CASSPRGDIGTDTQYF. In nucleotides, the CDR3 is TGTGCCAGCAGCCCAAGGGGGGACATCGGCACAGATACGCAGTATTTT.

This clonotype was seen many times. V and J are TRBV15 and TRBJ2-1; TRBD1 is a possible D gene (5 bases). This CDR3 region has 14 residues. Looked up from germline, CDR1 is LNHNV and CDR2 is YYDKDF (reference sequence). V dropped 4 bases and J dropped 10 bases, with 17 bases sitting between them. The CDR3 DNA reads as TGTGCCACCAGCACGGTTAGATTAAAGGGGGAGCAGTTCTTC. Its protein is CATSTVRLKGEQFF.

This clonotype was seen repeatedly, ten times or more. J is TRBJ1-1 and V is TRBV7-9, with a possible D match to TRBD1 (6 bases). CDR3 length: 14 amino acids. Germline loops: CDR1 SEHNR, CDR2 FQNEAQ (reference sequence). V gave up 5 bases and J gave up 5 bases, with 15 bases separating them. CDR3 protein: CASSEEGGETEAFF. The DNA of the CDR3 is TGTGCCAGCAGCGAGGAGGGGGGCGAAACTGAAGCTTTCTTT.

This clonotype occurred many times. The J gene is TRBJ1-1, the V gene TRBV7-3, with D perhaps TRBD1 (5 bases). Germline assignment: CDR1 SGHTA and CDR2 FQGTGA. This CDR3 contains 13 residues. V lost 5 bases, J lost 2 bases, and 9 bases lay in between. The DNA for the CDR3 is TGTGCCAGCAGCGCTCAGGGTAACACTGAAGCTTTCTTT. Amino acids: CASSAQGNTEAFF.

The chain couples TRBV6-1 to TRBJ2-2; 13 positions agree with TRBD2. Trimming cost V 0 bases and J 3 bases; bases outside gene matches: 4. The CDR3 is 18 residues long. Germline V CDR1 and CDR2: MNHNS, SASEGT. CDR3 in DNA: TGTGCCAGCAGTGAAGCGTGGACTAGCGGGGGCCACACCGGGGAGCTGTTTTTT. It translates to CASSEAWTSGGHTGELFF.

The table lists this clonotype with many counts. V gene TRBV6-5 combines with J gene TRBJ1-2; 7 positions agree with TRBD1. CDR1 and CDR2 (germline): MNHEY, SVGAGI. The CDR3 covers 14 residues. The J segment lost 4 bases and the V segment lost 6 bases, leaving 8 bases of the junction unmatched. The CDR3 region is CASSRYRGSYGYTF. The DNA for the CDR3 is TGTGCCAGCAGCCGATACAGGGGTAGCTATGGCTACACCTTC.

This chain uses TRBV5-1 with TRBJ1-1; the D is unclear. CDR1 and CDR2 from the germline V gene are SGHRS and YFSETQ. The CDR3 loop spans 12 amino acids. V was shortened by 3 bases and J by 5 bases, with 8 bases between the two germline ends. CDR3 region: CASSYVGTEAFF. CDR3 nucleotides: TGCGCCAGCAGCTATGTAGGTACTGAAGCTTTCTTT.

This clonotype was seen at least ten times. The chain couples TRBV3-1 to TRBJ2-7, with TRBD2 as a possible D gene (5 bases). CDR1 is LGHDT and CDR2 is YNNKEL in the germline V gene (reference sequence). Between the trimmed V and J ends, which lost 0 bases and 4 bases, there was a span of 19 bases. The CDR3 length is 17 residues. The CDR3 coding sequence is TGTGCCAGCAGCCAAGATGTAATAGGACTCCCCTTGTACGAGCAGTACTTC. Translating gives CASSQDVIGLPLYEQYF.

By frequency in the sample, this clonotype is medium-sized. The chain recombines TRBV24-1 with TRBJ2-5; D is possibly TRBD2 (6 bases). Germline V gives CDR1 KGHDR, CDR2 SFDVKD. V dropped 7 bases and J dropped 3 bases, with 14 bases sitting between them. The CDR3 spans 14 residues. CDR3 sequence: CATSGWGEEETQYF. The CDR3 coding sequence is TGTGCCACCAGCGGATGGGGGGAGGAAGAGACCCAGTACTTC.

At least ten counts were recorded for this clonotype. The chain has TRBV7-9 and TRBJ2-3, with unresolved D. V dropped 4 bases and J dropped 2 bases, with 25 bases sitting between them. The CDR3 extends over 19 amino acids. CDR1 SEHNR and CDR2 FQNEAQ come from the germline V gene (reference sequence). CDR3 sequence (DNA): TGTGCCAGCAGCTCCAGGAGCCCCAGGACCCTAGAGGACACAGATACGCAGTATTTT. Its protein product is CASSSRSPRTLEDTDTQYF.

This clonotype was detected ten times or more. The CDR3 nucleotides are TGCGCCAGCAGCCAAGAATACAGGGGGCATAGTGGCTACACCTTC. It is translated as CASSQEYRGHSGYTF. This chain connects TRBV4-3 to TRBJ1-2; 9 bases match TRBD1. The CDR3 spans 15 residues. Germline V gene sequence: CDR1 LGHNA, CDR2 YSLEER. Unmatched junction bases numbered 6, after V lost 0 bases and J lost 7 bases.

With respect to this clonotype: A much larger clone lies a single base off, so this may be a read error. The chain is built from TRBV27 and TRBJ2-7, with 7 bases that match TRBD2. V shed 8 bases and J 2 bases; nucleotides not matched to a gene: 12. The CDR3 consists of 15 residues. The germline V gene has CDR1 MNHEY and CDR2 SMNVEV (reference sequence). This chain's CDR3 is CASSDGPAGTYEQYV. CDR3 DNA: TGTGCCAGCTCGGACGGGCCAGCGGGAACCTACGAGCAGTACGTC.

Only a few counts were recorded for this clonotype. The chain uses TRBV5-4 and TRBJ1-1, with D maybe TRBD1 (5 bases). V lost 0 bases and J lost 5, with 11 bases in between. CDR1 and CDR2 from the germline V gene are SGHNT and YYREEE (reference sequence). This CDR3 region has 14 residues. The CDR3 sequence: CASSLESKGTEAFF. The CDR3 coding sequence is TGTGCCAGCAGCTTGGAATCGAAGGGGACTGAAGCTTTCTTT.